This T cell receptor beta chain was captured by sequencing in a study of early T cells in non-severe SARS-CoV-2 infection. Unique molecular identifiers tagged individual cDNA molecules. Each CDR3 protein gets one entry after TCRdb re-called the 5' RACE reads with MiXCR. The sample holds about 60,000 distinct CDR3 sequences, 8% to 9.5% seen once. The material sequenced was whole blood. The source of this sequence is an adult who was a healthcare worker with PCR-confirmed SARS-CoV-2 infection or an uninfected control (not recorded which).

CDR3 DNA sequence: TGCAGCCTGAATGGGCTACTAGCGGGAGGCACAGATACGCAGTATTTT. It translates to CSLNGLLAGGTDTQYF. The chain is built from TRBV29-1 and TRBJ2-3; TRBD2 agrees at 11 bases. This CDR3 has 16 residues. The trim removed 8 bases at V and 1 base at J, leaving 11 bases unmatched. Germline V gives CDR1 SQVTM, CDR2 ANQGSEA.